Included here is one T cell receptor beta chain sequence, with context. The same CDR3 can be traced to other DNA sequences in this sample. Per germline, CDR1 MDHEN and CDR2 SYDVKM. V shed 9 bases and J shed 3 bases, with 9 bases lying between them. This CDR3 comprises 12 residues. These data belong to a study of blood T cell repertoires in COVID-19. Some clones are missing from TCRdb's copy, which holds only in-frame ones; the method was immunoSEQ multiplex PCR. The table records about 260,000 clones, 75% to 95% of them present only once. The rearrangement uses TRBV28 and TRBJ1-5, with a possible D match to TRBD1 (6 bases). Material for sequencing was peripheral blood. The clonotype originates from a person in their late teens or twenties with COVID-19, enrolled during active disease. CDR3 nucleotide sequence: TGTGCCAGTCGGACAGCCAATCAGCCCCAGCATTTT. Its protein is CASRTANQPQHF.